Presented here are 8 T cell receptor beta chains from one specimen sequenced in a study of early T cells in non-severe SARS-CoV-2 infection. TCRdb reprocessed the 5' RACE reads via MiXCR and lists one record per CDR3 protein. The data contain 85,000 to 100,000 distinct CDR3 sequences, around 16% of them singletons. The sample was whole blood. The receptors were sampled from an adult who was a healthcare worker with PCR-confirmed SARS-CoV-2 infection or an uninfected control (not recorded which).

The chain has TRBV6-5 and TRBJ2-7; TRBD2 matches 10 bases. The CDR3 sequence is 16 residues long. J was trimmed by 0 bases and V by 2 bases; bases with no gene match: 4. Germline CDR1 MNHEY, CDR2 SVGAGI. In DNA form, the CDR3 reads TGTGCCAGCAGTTACGGACTAGCGGCCAGCTCCTACGAGCAGTACTTC. Its translation is CASSYGLAASSYEQYF.

This sequence joins TRBV24-1 and TRBJ1-2, with no clear D. Germline CDR1 KGHDR, CDR2 SFDVKD. CDR3 size: 13 residues. Trimming took 5 bases from V and 4 from J, leaving 10 bases between them. CDR3 sequence (DNA): TGTGCCACCAGTGCAAAGACTACCTATGGCTACACCTTC. This gives the protein CATSAKTTYGYTF.

This clonotype turned up a few times. This rearrangement joins TRBV7-2 to TRBJ1-1; 8 bases fit TRBD1. V was pared by 5 bases and J by 7 bases, with 6 bases of the junction left unmatched. The CDR3 covers 13 residues. Per the germline V gene, CDR1 is SGHTA and CDR2 is FQGNSA. CDR3 DNA: TGTGCCAGCAGCCTCAGGGGGCAGGTTGAAGCTTTCTTT. Protein product: CASSLRGQVEAFF.

This clonotype appeared a few times. The genes are TRBV25-1 and TRBJ2-5; D unclear. Trimming removed 7 bases at V and 0 bases at J, with 6 bases between. The CDR3 has 12 residues. Germline V gene sequence: CDR1 MGHDK, CDR2 SYGVNS. The DNA for the CDR3 is TGTGCCAGCAACCTGGACCAAGAGACCCAGTACTTC. This codes for CASNLDQETQYF.

Ten or more counts support this clonotype. The gene calls are TRBV7-8 and TRBJ2-3, with TRBD2 matching over 16 bases. Germline V lookup: CDR1 SGHVS, CDR2 FQNEAQ. V lost 4 bases and J lost 4; bases outside the gene matches: 8. The CDR3 runs to 18 residues. In nucleotides, the CDR3 is TGTGCCAGCAGCTCCCCGGGACTAGCGGGAGGGGGGGCAGATACGCAGTATTTT. Residues: CASSSPGLAGGGADTQYF.

This clonotype turned up a few times. The gene calls are TRBV6-2 or TRBV6-3 and TRBJ2-1, with D perhaps matching TRBD2 (6 bases). The CDR3 consists of 17 residues. Trimming pared 0 bases from V and 0 bases from J, leaving 12 bases between. In germline, CDR1 is MNHEY, CDR2 SVGEGT. CDR3: CASSYSPRENSYNEQFF. The CDR3 region has the DNA TGTGCCAGCAGTTACTCACCGCGGGAAAACTCCTACAATGAGCAGTTCTTC.

This clonotype was detected only a few times. The V call is TRBV28, the J call TRBJ1-2; 8 bases are shared with TRBD1. Unmatched junction bases numbered 16, after V lost 6 bases and J lost 7 bases. CDR1 and CDR2 from the germline V gene are MDHEN and SYDVKM. This CDR3 contains 16 residues. The CDR3 bases are TGTGCCAGCAGCCGCTTCCGGGACAGGCTTCCGTTTGGCTACACCTTC. Its protein product is CASSRFRDRLPFGYTF.

This rearrangement joins TRBV6-2 or TRBV6-3 to TRBJ2-7; perhaps TRBD1 as D (5 bases). The V and J ends lost 4 bases and 3 bases respectively, with 16 bases between them. CDR3 length: 15 residues. CDR1 and CDR2 from the germline V gene are MNHEY and SVGEGT. Here the CDR3 DNA reads TGTGCCAGCAGTTCGTCCACCGGACACCACTACGAGCAGTACTTC. Its translation: CASSSSTGHHYEQYF.